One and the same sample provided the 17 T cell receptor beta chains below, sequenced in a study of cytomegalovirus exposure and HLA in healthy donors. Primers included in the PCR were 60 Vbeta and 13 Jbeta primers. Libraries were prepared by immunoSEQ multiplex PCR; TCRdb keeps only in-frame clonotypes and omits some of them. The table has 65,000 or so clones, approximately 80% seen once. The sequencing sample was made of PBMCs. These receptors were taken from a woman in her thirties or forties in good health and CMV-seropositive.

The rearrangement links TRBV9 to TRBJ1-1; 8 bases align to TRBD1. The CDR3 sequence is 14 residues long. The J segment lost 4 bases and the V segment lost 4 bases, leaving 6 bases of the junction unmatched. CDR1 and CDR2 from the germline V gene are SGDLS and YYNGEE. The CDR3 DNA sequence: TGTGCCAGCAGCATCCGACAGGGGCCCACTGAAGCTTTCTTT. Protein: CASSIRQGPTEAFF. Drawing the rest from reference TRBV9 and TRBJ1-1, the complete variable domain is DSGVTQTPKHLITATGQRVTLRCSPRSGDLSVYWYQQSLDQGLQFLIQYYNGEERAKGNILERFSAQQFPDLHSELNLSSLELGDSALYFCASSIRQGPTEAFFGQGTRLTVV.

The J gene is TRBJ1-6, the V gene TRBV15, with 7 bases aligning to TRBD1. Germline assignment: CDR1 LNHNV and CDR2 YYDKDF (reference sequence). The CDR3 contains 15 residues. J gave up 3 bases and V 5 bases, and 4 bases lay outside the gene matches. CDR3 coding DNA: TGTGCCACCAGCTCTCGGACAGGCTATAATTCACCCCTCCACTTT. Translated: CATSSRTGYNSPLHF.

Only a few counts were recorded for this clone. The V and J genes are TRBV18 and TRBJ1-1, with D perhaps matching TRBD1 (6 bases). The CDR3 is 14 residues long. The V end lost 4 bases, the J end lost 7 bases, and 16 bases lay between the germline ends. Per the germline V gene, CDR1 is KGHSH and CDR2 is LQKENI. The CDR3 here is CASSRTGHGIEAFF. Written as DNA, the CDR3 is TGTGCCAGCTCACGGACGGGACATGGGATTGAAGCTTTCTTT. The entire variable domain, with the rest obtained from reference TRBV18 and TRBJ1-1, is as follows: NAGVMQNPRHLVRRRGQEARLRCSPMKGHSHVYWYRQLPEEGLKFMVYLQKENIIDESGMPKERFSAEFPKEGPSILRIQQVVRGDSAAYFCASSRTGHGIEAFFGQGTRLTVV.

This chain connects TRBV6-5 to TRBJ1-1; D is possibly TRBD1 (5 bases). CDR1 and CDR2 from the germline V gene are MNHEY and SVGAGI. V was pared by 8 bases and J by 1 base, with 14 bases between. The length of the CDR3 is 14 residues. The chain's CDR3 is CASVLMGGNTEAFF. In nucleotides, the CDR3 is TGTGCCAGCGTTCTCATGGGGGGGAACACTGAAGCTTTCTTT.

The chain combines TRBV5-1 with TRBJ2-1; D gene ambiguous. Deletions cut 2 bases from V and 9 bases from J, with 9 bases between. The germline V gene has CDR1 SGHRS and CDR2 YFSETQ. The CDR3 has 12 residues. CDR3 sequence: CASSFRSGEQFF. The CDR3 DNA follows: TGCGCCAGCAGCTTTCGGTCGGGTGAGCAGTTCTTC. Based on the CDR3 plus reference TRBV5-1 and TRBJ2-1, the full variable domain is KAGVTQTPRYLIKTRGQQVTLSCSPISGHRSVSWYQQTPGQGLQFLFEYFSETQRNKGNFPGRFSGRQFSNSRSEMNVSTLELGDSALYLCASSFRSGEQFFGPGTRLTVL.

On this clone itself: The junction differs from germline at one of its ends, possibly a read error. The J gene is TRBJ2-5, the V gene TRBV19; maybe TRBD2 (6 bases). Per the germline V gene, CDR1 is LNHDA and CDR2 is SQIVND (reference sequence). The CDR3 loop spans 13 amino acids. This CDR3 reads CASSISGSGVPHF. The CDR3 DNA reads TGTGCCAGTAGTATCTCTGGGTCGGGGGTGCCGCACTTC.

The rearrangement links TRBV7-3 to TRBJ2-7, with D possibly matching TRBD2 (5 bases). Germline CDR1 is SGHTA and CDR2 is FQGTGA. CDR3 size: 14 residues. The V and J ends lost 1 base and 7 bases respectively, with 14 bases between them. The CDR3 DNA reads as TGTGCCAGCAGCTTAAACAGCCTGACGGGGGAGCAGTACTTC. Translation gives CASSLNSLTGEQYF.

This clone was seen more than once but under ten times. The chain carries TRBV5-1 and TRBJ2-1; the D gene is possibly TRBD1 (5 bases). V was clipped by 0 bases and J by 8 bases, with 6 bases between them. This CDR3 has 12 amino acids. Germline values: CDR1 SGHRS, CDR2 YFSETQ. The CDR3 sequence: CASSLVGHEQFF. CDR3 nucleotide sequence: TGCGCCAGCAGCTTGGTGGGGCATGAGCAGTTCTTC.

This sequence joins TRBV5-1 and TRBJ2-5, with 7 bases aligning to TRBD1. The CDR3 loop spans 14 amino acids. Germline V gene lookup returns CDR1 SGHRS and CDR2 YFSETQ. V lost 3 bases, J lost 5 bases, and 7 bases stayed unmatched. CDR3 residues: CASSSQGVWETQYF. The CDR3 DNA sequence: TGCGCCAGCAGCTCTCAGGGGGTCTGGGAGACCCAGTACTTC.

CDR3 in DNA: TGTGCCAGCATGAATACAGTAGCCAAAAACATTCAGTACTTC. Residues: CASMNTVAKNIQYF. V gene TRBV6-5 combines with J gene TRBJ2-4; no reliable D call. Germline-derived CDR1 and CDR2 are MNHEY and SVGAGI. The germline V and J ends were trimmed by 7 bases and 0 bases, with 10 bases remaining between them. This CDR3 spans 14 amino acids.

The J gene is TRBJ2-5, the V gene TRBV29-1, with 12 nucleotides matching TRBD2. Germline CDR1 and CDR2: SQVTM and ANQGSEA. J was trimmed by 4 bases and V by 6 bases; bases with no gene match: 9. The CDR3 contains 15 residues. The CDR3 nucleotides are TGCAGCGTCGAACCTAGCGGGGGGGCTCGAGAGACCCAGTACTTC. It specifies CSVEPSGGARETQYF.

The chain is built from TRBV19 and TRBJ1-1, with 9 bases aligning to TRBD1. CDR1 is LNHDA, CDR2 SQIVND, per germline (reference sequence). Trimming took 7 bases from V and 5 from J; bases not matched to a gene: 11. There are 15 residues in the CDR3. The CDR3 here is CASTSRQGTGTEAFF. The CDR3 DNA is TGTGCCAGTACTTCACGACAGGGGACAGGGACTGAAGCTTTCTTT.

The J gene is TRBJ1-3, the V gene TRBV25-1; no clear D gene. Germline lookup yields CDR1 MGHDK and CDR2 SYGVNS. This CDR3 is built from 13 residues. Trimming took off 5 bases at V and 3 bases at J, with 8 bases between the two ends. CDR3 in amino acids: CASSSLRGNTIYF. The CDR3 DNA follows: TGTGCCAGCAGTTCCCTCCGTGGAAACACCATATATTTT. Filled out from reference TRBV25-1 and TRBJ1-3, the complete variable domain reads EADIYQTPRYLVIGTGKKITLECSQTMGHDKMYWYQQDPGMELHLIHYSYGVNSTEKGDLSSESTVSRIRTEHFPLTLESARPSHTSQYLCASSSLRGNTIYFGEGSWLTVV.

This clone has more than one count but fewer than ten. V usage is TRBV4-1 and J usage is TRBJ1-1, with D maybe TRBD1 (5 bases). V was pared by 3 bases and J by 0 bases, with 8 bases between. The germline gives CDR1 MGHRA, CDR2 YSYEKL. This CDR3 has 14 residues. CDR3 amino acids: CASSQGGVNTEAFF. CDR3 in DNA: TGCGCCAGCAGCCAGGGGGGGGTGAACACTGAAGCTTTCTTT.

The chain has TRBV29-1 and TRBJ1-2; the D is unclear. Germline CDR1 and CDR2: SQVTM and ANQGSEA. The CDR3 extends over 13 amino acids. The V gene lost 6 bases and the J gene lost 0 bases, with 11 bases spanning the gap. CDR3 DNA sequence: TGCAGCGTGTCCTACGGGACTAACTATGGCTACACCTTC. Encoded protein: CSVSYGTNYGYTF.

CDR3 DNA: TGTGCCAGCAGTTACACCGGACAGGGGGCTAGGCCTGGCTACACCTTC. It yields the protein CASSYTGQGARPGYTF. The V gene is TRBV6-5, the J gene TRBJ1-2; 11 positions match TRBD1. CDR1 and CDR2 (germline): MNHEY, SVGAGI. This CDR3 has 16 amino acids. The ends lost 2 bases at V and 7 bases at J; junction bases unmatched: 9.

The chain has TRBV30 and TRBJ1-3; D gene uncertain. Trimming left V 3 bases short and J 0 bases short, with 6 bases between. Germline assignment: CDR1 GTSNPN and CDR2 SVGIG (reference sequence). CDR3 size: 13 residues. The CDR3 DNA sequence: TGTGCCTGGAGGTTTCTCTCTGGAAACACCATATATTTT. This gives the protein CAWRFLSGNTIYF.